The next 7 T cell receptor beta chains were all read from a single sample in a study of T cell responses to AZD1222 COVID-19 vaccine. The table came from immunoSEQ multiplex PCR; TCRdb's copy has only in-frame clones and leaves some out. Here the sample spans about 63,000 clones, roughly four fifths being singletons. The specimen was peripheral blood, collected 28 days after the second AZD1222 dose. These receptors all stem from an adult who received the AZD1222 COVID-19 vaccine.

On this clone itself: Distinct nucleotide sequences in the sample also encode this CDR3. The chain has TRBV12-3 or TRBV12-4 and TRBJ2-7, with D hard to call. The CDR3 contains 13 residues. Trimming removed 1 base at V and 0 bases at J, with 4 bases between. The chain's CDR3 is CASSLGGSYEQYF. The CDR3 DNA sequence: TGTGCCAGCAGTTTAGGGGGCTCCTACGAGCAGTACTTC.

The V call is TRBV15, the J call TRBJ2-2, with no clear D. CDR3 length: 14 residues. Germline V CDR1 and CDR2: LNHNV, YYDKDF (reference sequence). V shed 11 bases and J shed 5 bases, with 18 bases lying between them. The CDR3 sequence is CASQPHQGTGELFF. The CDR3 region has the DNA TGTGCCTCACAGCCCCACCAAGGGACCGGGGAGCTGTTTTTT.

The sample holds a few counts of this clone. The chain employs TRBV28 and TRBJ1-2, with 8 positions matching TRBD1. The V gene end was trimmed by 6 bases and the J gene end by 2 bases; junction bases not matched to a gene: 2. Germline CDR1 MDHEN, CDR2 SYDVKM. The CDR3 length is 13 residues. This chain's CDR3 is CASRRQGNYGYTF. In DNA form, the CDR3 reads TGTGCCAGCAGGAGACAGGGGAACTATGGCTACACCTTC.

CDR3 loop: CASSLNQLGQGETEAFF. The CDR3, as DNA: TGCGCCAGCAGCTTGAACCAACTAGGACAGGGGGAAACTGAAGCTTTCTTT. This chain links TRBV5-1 with TRBJ1-1; 10 nucleotides match TRBD1. This CDR3 has 17 amino acids. Germline V CDR1 and CDR2: SGHRS, YFSETQ. Losses at the gene ends were 1 base for V and 5 bases for J; bases not matched to a gene: 11.

The CDR3 reads CASTPGAYQPQHF. CDR3 nucleotide sequence: TGTGCCAGCACCCCGGGGGCTTATCAGCCCCAGCATTTT. The V call is TRBV21-1, the J call TRBJ1-5. TRBV21-1 is flagged as a pseudogene. This CDR3 has 13 residues.

J is TRBJ2-3 and V is TRBV7-9; D gene unclear. Looked up from germline, CDR1 is SEHNR and CDR2 is FQNEAQ (reference sequence). CDR3 length: 15 residues. V was clipped by 3 bases and J by 3 bases, with 13 bases between them. CDR3 in DNA: TGTGCCAGCAGCTTCGACACGCCTATGACAGATACGCAGTATTTT. This gives the protein CASSFDTPMTDTQYF.

V gene TRBV5-8 combines with J gene TRBJ2-1, with 10 bases that match TRBD2. Trimming took 0 bases from V and 3 from J; bases not matched to a gene: 0. This CDR3 has 15 amino acids. Germline assignment: CDR1 SGHTS and CDR2 YDEGEE. CDR3: CASSLASGSYNEQFF. As DNA, the CDR3 is TGTGCCAGCAGCTTGGCTAGCGGGAGCTACAATGAGCAGTTCTTC. Together with reference TRBV5-8 and TRBJ2-1, the CDR3 gives the full variable domain: EAGVTQSPTHLIKTRGQQATLRCSPISGHTSVYWYQQALGLGLQFLLWYDEGEERNRGNFPPRFSGRQFPNYSSELNVNALELEDSALYLCASSLASGSYNEQFFGPGTRLTVL.